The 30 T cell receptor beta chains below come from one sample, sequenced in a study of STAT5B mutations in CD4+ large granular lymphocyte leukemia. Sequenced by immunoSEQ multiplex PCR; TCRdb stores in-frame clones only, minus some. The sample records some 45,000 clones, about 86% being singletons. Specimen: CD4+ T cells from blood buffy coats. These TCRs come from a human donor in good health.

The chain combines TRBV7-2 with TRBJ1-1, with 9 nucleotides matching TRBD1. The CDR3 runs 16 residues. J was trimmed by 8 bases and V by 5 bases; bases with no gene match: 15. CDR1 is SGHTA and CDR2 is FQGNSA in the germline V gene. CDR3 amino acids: CASSPLLGQGRGEAFF. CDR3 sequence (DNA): TGTGCCAGCAGCCCGCTACTGGGACAGGGAAGGGGGGAAGCTTTCTTT.

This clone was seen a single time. The DNA for the CDR3 is TGTGCCAGCAGTTTAAGACCCTCGGTTCGGTACACTGAAGCTTTCTTT. Amino acid sequence: CASSLRPSVRYTEAFF. The gene calls are TRBV27 and TRBJ1-1, with D uncertain. V gave up 2 bases and J gave up 3 bases, with 16 bases separating them. The CDR3 has 16 residues. Germline V gene lookup returns CDR1 MNHEY and CDR2 SMNVEV (reference sequence).

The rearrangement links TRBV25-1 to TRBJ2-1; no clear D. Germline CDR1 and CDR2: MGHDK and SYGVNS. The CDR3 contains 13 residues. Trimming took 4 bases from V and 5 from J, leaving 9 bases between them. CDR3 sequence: CASSVGFDNEQFF. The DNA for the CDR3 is TGTGCCAGCAGTGTGGGATTCGACAATGAGCAGTTCTTC.

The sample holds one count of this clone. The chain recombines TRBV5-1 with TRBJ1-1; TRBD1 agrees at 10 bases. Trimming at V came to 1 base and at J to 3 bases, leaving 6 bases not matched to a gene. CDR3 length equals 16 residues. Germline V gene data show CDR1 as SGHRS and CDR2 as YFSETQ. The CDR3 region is CASSLSGTGVDTEAFF. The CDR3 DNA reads TGCGCCAGCAGCTTGTCCGGGACAGGGGTGGACACTGAAGCTTTCTTT.

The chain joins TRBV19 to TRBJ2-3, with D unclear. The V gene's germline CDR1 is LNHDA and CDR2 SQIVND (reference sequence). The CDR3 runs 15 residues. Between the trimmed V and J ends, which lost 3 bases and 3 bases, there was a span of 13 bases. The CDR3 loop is CASSIRLSGTDTQYF. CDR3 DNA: TGTGCCAGTAGTATCCGATTGAGTGGGACAGATACGCAGTATTTT.

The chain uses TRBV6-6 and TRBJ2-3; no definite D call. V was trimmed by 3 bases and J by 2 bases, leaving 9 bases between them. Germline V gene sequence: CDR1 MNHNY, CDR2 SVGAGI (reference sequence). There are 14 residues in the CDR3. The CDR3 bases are TGTGCCAGCAGTTATGGACGGACCACAGATACGCAGTATTTT. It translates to CASSYGRTTDTQYF.

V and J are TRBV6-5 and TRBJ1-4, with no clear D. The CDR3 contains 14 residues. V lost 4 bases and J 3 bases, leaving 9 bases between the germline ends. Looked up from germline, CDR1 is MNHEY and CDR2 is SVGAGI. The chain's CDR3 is CASSSMSANEKLFF. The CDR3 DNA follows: TGTGCCAGCAGTTCGATGTCGGCTAATGAAAAACTGTTTTTT.

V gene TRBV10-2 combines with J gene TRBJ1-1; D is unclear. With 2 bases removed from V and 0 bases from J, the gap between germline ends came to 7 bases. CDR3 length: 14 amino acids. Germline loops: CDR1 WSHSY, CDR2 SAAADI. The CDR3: CASSEPGVNTEAFF. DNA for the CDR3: TGCGCCAGCAGTGAGCCCGGTGTGAACACTGAAGCTTTCTTT.

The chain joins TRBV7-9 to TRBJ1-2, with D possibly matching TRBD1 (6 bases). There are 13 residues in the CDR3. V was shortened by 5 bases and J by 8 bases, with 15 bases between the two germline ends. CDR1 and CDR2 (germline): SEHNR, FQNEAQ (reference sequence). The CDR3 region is CASSNRGGSGYTF. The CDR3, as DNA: TGTGCCAGCAGCAATAGGGGGGGATCAGGCTACACCTTC.

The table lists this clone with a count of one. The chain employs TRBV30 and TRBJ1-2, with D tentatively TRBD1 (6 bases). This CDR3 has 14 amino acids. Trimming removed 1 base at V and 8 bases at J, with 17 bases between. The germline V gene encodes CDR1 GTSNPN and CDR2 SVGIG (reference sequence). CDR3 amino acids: CAWSASQGWGGYTF. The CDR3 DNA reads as TGTGCCTGGAGTGCTTCTCAGGGGTGGGGGGGCTACACCTTC.

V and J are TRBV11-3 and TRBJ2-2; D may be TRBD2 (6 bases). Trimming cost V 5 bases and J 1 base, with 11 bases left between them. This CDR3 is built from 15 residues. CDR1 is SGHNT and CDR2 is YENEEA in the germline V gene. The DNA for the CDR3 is TGTGCCAGCAGCGAGAGCGGGTTGAACACCGGGGAGCTGTTTTTT. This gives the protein CASSESGLNTGELFF.

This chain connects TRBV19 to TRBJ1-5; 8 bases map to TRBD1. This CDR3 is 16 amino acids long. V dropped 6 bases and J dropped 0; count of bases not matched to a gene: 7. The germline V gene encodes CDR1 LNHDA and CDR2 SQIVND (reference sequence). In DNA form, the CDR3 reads TGTGCCAGTAGAGAACAGGGGGAACTTAGCAATCAGCCCCAGCATTTT. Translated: CASREQGELSNQPQHF.

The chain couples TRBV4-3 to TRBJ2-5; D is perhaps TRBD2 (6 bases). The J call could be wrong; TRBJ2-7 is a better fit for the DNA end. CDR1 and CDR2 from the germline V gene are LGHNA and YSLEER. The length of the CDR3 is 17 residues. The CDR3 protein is CASSQDFRLDFSYEQYF. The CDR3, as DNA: TGCGCCAGCAGCCAAGATTTTCGACTAGATTTTTCCTACGAGCAGTACTTC.

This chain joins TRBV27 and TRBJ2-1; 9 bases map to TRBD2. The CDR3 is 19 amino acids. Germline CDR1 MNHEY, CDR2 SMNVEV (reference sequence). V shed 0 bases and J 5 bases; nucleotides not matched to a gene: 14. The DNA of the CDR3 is TGTGCCAGCAGTTTATCGGGACTAGCAGGCACGAGGGTGGACAATGAGCAGTTCTTC. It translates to CASSLSGLAGTRVDNEQFF.

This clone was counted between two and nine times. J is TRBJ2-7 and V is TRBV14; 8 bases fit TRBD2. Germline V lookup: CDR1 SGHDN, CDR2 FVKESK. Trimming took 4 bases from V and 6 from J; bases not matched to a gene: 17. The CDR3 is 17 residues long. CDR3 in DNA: TGTGCCAGCAGCCTTCCACTGGCAAGCGGGAGAGGGATCGAGCAGTACTTC. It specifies CASSLPLASGRGIEQYF.

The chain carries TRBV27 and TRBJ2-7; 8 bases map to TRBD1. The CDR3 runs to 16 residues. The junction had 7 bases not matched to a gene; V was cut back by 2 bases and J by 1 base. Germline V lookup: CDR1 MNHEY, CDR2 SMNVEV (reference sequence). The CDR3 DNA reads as TGTGCCAGCAGTTTAGGGAGTGGGACAGGTTCCTACGAGCAGTACTTC. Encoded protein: CASSLGSGTGSYEQYF.

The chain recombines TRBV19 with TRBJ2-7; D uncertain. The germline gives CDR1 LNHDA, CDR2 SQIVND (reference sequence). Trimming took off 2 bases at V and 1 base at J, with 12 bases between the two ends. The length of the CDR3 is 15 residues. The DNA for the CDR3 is TGTGCCAGTAGTATATCTTTTCTCCCATCCTACGAGCAGTACTTC. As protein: CASSISFLPSYEQYF.

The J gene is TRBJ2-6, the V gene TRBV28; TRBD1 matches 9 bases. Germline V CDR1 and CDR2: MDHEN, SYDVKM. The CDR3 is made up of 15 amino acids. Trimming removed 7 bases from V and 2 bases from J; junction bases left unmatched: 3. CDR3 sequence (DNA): TGTGCCAGCATCAGACAGGGGGCTGGGGCCAACGTCCTGACTTTC. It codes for CASIRQGAGANVLTF.

CDR3 region: CASSLGGTHNEQFF. The CDR3 coding sequence is TGTGCCAGCAGCTTAGGGGGTACCCACAATGAGCAGTTCTTC. This chain uses TRBV7-2 with TRBJ2-1; the D is unclear. The germline CDR1 and CDR2 sequences are SGHTA and FQGNSA. V was clipped by 1 base and J by 5 bases, with 9 bases between them. This CDR3 has 14 residues.

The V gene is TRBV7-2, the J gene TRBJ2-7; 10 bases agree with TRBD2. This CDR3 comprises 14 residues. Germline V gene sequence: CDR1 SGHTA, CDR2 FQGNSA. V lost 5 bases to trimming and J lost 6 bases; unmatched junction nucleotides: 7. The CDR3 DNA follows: TGTGCCAGCAGCCTTGCAGCGGGAGGGCGCGAGCAGTACTTC. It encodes CASSLAAGGREQYF.

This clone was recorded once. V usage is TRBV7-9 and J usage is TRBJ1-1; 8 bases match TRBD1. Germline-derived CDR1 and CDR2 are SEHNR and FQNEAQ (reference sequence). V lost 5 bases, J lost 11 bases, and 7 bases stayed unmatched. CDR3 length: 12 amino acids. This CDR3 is CASSQDRGEAFF. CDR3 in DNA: TGTGCCAGCAGCCAAGACAGGGGCGAGGCTTTCTTT.

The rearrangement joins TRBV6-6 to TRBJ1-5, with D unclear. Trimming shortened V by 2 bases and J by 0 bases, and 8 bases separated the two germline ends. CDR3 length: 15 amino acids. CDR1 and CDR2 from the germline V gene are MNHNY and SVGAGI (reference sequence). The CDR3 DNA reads TGTGCCAGCAGTTACGGGGTTGATAGCAATCAGCCCCAGCATTTT. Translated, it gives CASSYGVDSNQPQHF.

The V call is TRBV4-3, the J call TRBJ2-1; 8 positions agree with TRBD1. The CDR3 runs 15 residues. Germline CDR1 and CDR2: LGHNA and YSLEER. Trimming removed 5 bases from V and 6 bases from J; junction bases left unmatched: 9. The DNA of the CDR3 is TGCGCCAGCAGCTTATTCCTAACAGGGGGCAATGAGCAGTTCTTC. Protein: CASSLFLTGGNEQFF.

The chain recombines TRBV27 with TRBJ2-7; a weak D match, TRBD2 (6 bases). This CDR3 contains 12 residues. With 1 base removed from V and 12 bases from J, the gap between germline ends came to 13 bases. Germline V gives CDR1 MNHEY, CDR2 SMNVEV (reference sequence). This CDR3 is CASSLLAGRVYF. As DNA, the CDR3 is TGTGCCAGCAGTTTATTGGCGGGAAGGGTGTACTTC.

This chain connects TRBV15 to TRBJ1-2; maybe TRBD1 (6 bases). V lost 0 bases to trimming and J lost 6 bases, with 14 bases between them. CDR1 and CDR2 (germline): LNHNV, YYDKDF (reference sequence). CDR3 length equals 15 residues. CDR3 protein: CATSRDISRGHGYTF. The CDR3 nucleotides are TGTGCCACCAGCAGAGATATCAGCAGGGGACATGGCTACACCTTC.

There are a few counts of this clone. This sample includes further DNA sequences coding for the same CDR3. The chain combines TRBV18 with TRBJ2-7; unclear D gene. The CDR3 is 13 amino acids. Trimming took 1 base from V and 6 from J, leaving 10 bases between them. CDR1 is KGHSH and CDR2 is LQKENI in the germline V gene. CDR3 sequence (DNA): TGTGCCAGCTCACCACTACCAGGTGGCGAGCAGTACTTC. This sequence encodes CASSPLPGGEQYF.

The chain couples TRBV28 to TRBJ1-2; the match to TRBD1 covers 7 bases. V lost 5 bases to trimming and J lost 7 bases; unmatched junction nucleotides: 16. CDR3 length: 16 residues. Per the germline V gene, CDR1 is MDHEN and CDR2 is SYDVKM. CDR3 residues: CASSIPGRQGGSGYTF. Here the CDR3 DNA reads TGTGCCAGCAGTATCCCCGGTCGACAGGGAGGTAGTGGCTACACCTTC.

The CDR3 sequence: CASRRTGTGELFF. In DNA form, the CDR3 reads TGTGCCAGCCGGAGGACCGGCACCGGGGAGCTGTTTTTT. The chain links TRBV6-5 to TRBJ2-2, with D tentatively TRBD2 (5 bases). The CDR3 is 13 amino acids. The germline V gene has CDR1 MNHEY and CDR2 SVGAGI. The V end lost 8 bases, the J end lost 4 bases, and 11 bases lay between the germline ends.

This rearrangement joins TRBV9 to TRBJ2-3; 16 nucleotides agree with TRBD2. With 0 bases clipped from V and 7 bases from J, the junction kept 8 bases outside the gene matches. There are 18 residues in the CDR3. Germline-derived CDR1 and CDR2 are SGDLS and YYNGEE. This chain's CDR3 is CASSVGSGTSGRGNTQYF. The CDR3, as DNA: TGTGCCAGCAGCGTAGGCTCCGGGACTAGCGGGAGGGGAAATACGCAGTATTTT.

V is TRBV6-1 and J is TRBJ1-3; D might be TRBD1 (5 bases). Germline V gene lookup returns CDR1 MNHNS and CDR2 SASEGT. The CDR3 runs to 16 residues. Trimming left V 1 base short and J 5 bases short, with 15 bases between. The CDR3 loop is CASSEGPRGGRNTIYF. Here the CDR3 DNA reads TGTGCCAGCAGTGAAGGCCCTCGGGGGGGAAGAAACACCATATATTTT.